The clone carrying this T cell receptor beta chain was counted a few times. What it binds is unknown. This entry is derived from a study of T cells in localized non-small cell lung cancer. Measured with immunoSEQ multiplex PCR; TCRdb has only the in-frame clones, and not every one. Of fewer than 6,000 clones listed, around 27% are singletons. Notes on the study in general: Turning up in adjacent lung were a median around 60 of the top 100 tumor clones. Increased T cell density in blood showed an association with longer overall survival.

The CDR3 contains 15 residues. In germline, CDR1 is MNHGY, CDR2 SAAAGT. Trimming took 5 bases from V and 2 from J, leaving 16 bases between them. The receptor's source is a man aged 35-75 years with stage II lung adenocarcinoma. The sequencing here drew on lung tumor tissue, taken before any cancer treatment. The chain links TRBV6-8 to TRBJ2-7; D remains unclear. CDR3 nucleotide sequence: TGTGCCAGCAGTGAGAGGTCAGTTGTTACCTACGAGCAGTACTTC. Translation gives CASSERSVVTYEQYF.